The rows below give T cell receptor beta chains drawn from one sample of a study of CD8+CD57+ T cells in acquired aplastic anemia. TCRdb re-analysed the reads in MiXCR, keeping a single row per CDR3 protein. The sample contains about 180,000 distinct CDR3 sequences, about 45% of which appear only once. Sequenced material: sorted CD4+, CD8+, or CD8+CD57+ T cells (not recorded which) from PBMCs. The receptors here all came from a human donor with aplastic anemia. CDR3s include the opening cysteine and the closing phenylalanine or tryptophan. D genes are given only for firm matches. Clone size appears in some rows only: once, few, many, or a class for an expanded clone.

CDR3,DNA,size,D,J,length,V
CASSRAGEKSPLHF,TGTGCCAGTAGTAGAGCAGGGGAGAAATCACCCCTCCACTTT,many,-,TRBJ1-6,14,TRBV19
CARGGGQAYNEQFF,TGTGCTAGAGGTGGTGGACAGGCCTACAATGAGCAGTTCTTC,-,TRBD1,TRBJ2-1,14,TRBV2
CSTDLYGYTF,TGCAGTACGGACTTATATGGCTACACCTTC,-,-,TRBJ1-2,10,TRBV20-1
CASSSLGTLQPQHF,TGTGCCAGCAGTTCACTCGGTACCCTTCAGCCCCAGCATTTT,many,-,TRBJ1-5,14,TRBV6-6
CASSLMDRVPQETQYF,TGCGCCAGCAGCTTAATGGACAGGGTCCCTCAAGAGACCCAGTACTTC,many,TRBD1,TRBJ2-5,16,TRBV5-1
CSARGTVNYGYTF,TGCAGTGCTAGAGGGACAGTAAACTATGGCTACACCTTC,-,-,TRBJ1-2,13,TRBV20-1
CSARPGGAGDTQYF,TGCAGTGCTAGGCCCGGGGGCGCGGGAGATACGCAGTATTTT,-,-,TRBJ2-3,14,TRBV20-1
CSVARDRAYEQYF,TGCAGCGTTGCCCGGGACAGGGCCTACGAGCAGTACTTC,few,TRBD1,TRBJ2-7,13,TRBV29-1
CASSEQGLDTGELFF,TGTGCCAGCAGTGAACAGGGACTGGACACCGGGGAGCTGTTTTTT,many,-,TRBJ2-2,15,TRBV25-1
CASSRDRGRNNEQFF,TGTGCCAGCAGCAGGGACAGGGGGCGCAATAATGAGCAGTTCTTC,many,TRBD1,TRBJ2-1,15,TRBV7-6
CASSSSPRFEGTQYF,TGTGCCAGCAGCTCTAGTCCAAGGTTCGAGGGGACCCAGTACTTC,-,-,TRBJ2-5,15,TRBV7-2
CASSAEVETEAFF,TGTGCCAGCAGCGCGGAGGTGGAGACTGAAGCTTTCTTT,-,-,TRBJ1-1,13,TRBV7-6
CASSMGQVYGYTF,TGTGCCAGTAGTATGGGTCAGGTCTATGGCTACACCTTC,-,-,TRBJ1-2,13,TRBV19
CSARDREREVEQFF,TGCAGTGCTAGAGATCGCGAGCGGGAGGTTGAGCAGTTCTTC,-,TRBD2,TRBJ2-1,14,TRBV20-1
CASSLVTGSGNTIYF,TGTGCCAGCAGCTTAGTGACTGGCTCTGGAAACACCATATATTTT,-,-,TRBJ1-3,15,TRBV7-2
CASRENRGQGYTF,TGTGCCAGCAGAGAGAACAGGGGGCAAGGCTACACCTTC,-,TRBD1,TRBJ1-2,13,TRBV2
CAISESGGRSTHEQFF,TGTGCCATCAGTGAGTCTGGCGGGAGGAGTACACATGAGCAGTTCTTC,few,TRBD2,TRBJ2-1,16,TRBV10-3
CSVEGHRNTEAFF,TGCAGCGTTGAAGGACACAGGAACACTGAAGCTTTCTTT,few,-,TRBJ1-1,13,TRBV29-1
CASSRGGASTDTQYF,TGCGCCAGCAGCAGAGGGGGGGCTAGCACAGATACGCAGTATTTT,many,-,TRBJ2-3,15,TRBV5-1
CASSLVPHRGDEQFF,TGTGCCAGCAGCTTAGTACCCCACAGGGGGGATGAGCAGTTCTTC,many,TRBD1,TRBJ2-1,15,TRBV7-2
CASSEARTVYGYTF,TGTGCCAGCAGTGAAGCCCGGACAGTCTATGGCTACACCTTC,-,-,TRBJ1-2,14,TRBV2
CASTNGIYEQYF,TGTGCCAGCACCAACGGTATTTACGAGCAGTACTTC,many,-,TRBJ2-7,12,TRBV6-2/TRBV6-3
CASSLGSGGVPGELFF,TGTGCCAGCAGCTTAGGATCGGGGGGGGTGCCCGGGGAGCTGTTTTTT,-,TRBD2,TRBJ2-2,16,TRBV7-6
CANGEGGFGKTQYF,TGTGCCAACGGAGAAGGGGGTTTCGGGAAGACCCAGTACTTC,-,-,TRBJ2-5,14,TRBV6-1
CATEIRGAGSYGHTF,TGTGCCACCGAAATAAGGGGGGCTGGGTCGTACGGCCACACCTTC,-,-,TRBJ1-2,15,TRBV24-1
CASSGSGGLLWGETQYF,TGCGCCAGCAGTGGGAGTGGGGGCCTCCTCTGGGGAGAGACCCAGTACTTC,once,-,TRBJ2-5,17,TRBV10-1
CASSFPARTGGTGELFF,TGTGCCAGCAGCTTCCCAGCCCGGACAGGGGGAACCGGGGAGCTGTTTTTT,-,TRBD1,TRBJ2-2,17,TRBV5-4
CASSGQANYGYTF,TGTGCCAGCTCGGGACAGGCTAACTATGGCTACACCTTC,many,TRBD1,TRBJ1-2,13,TRBV2
CASSLASQETQYF,TGTGCCAGCAGCTTGGCGTCACAAGAGACCCAGTACTTC,many,-,TRBJ2-5,13,TRBV5-4
CATSRGSASGRNEQYF,TGTGCCACCAGCAGAGGATCGGCTAGCGGGAGAAACGAGCAGTACTTC,-,TRBD2,TRBJ2-7,16,TRBV15
CASSAGQTNTEAFF,TGTGCCAGCAGTGCGGGACAAACGAACACTGAAGCTTTCTTT,-,-,TRBJ1-1,14,TRBV2
CASSLGGTSSYEQYF,TGTGCCAGCAGCTTGGGCGGGACAAGCAGCTACGAGCAGTACTTC,-,-,TRBJ2-7,15,TRBV5-4
CASSMSTANYGYTF,TGTGCCAGTAGTATGTCAACAGCTAACTATGGCTACACCTTC,many,-,TRBJ1-2,14,TRBV19
CASSLGPGRPGNTIYF,TGTGCCAGCAGCTTAGGTCCAGGCCGACCTGGAAACACCATATATTTT,-,-,TRBJ1-3,16,TRBV7-3